This record covers a single T cell receptor (beta chain). Its target is unknown. This entry is derived from a study of shared clonotypes between healthy human individuals. The wider study: Researchers drew samples from two women and a few men aged 18 to 49.

V lost 7 bases, J lost 7 bases, and 10 bases stayed unmatched. Germline V CDR1 and CDR2: MNHEY, SMNVEV (reference sequence). The CDR3 runs 15 residues. The assay was immunoSEQ multiplex PCR, and TCRdb's table has in-frame clones only and misses some. The table includes about 700,000 clones, about 91% detected once. Study observations and caveats: There were few donors, and this limited the genetic and exposure-history diversity represented.

Naive CD8 cells comprised CD45RO-negative, CCR7-positively selected cells, excluding terminally differentiated effector memory CD45RA+ cells. Sequencing used naive CD8+ T cells sorted from blood. This TCR was recovered from a man in his thirties or forties in good health. The gene calls are TRBV27 and TRBJ2-1; TRBD2 matches at 10 bases. CDR3 protein: CASTTLAGPVNEQFF. CDR3 nucleotides: TGTGCCAGCACCACACTAGCGGGACCGGTGAATGAGCAGTTCTTC.